What follows describes a single T cell receptor beta chain. Its antigen is unidentified. The data are from a study of shared clonotypes between healthy human individuals. Study-wide background: CD4 naive cells filled three plates per donor, CD4 memory three, CD8 naive two and CD8 memory one. The study's findings and limits: Blood was the only sampled material, and tissue repertoires likely differ. Some clonotypes were shared by all four sorted-subset donors, while others were not shared. The non-shared ones had lower generation probabilities than the shared ones. In having few donors, the study represented limited genetic and exposure-history diversity.

Data came from immunoSEQ multiplex PCR; TCRdb stores just in-frame clones and leaves some out. The table includes millions of clones, just over 90% detected once. It was CD45RO-negative cells, positively selected for CCR7, that made up naive CD8 cells, with terminally differentiated effector memory CD45RA+ cells excluded. The CDR3 has 14 residues. V shed 3 bases and J shed 1 base, with 9 bases lying between them. CDR1 is MDHEN and CDR2 is SYDVKM in the germline V gene. The V and J genes are TRBV28 and TRBJ1-1; D is unclear. Sequencing was performed on naive CD8+ T cells from PBMCs. This clonotype originated in a man aged 18 to 29 in good health. Some clones in this sample may be carry-over from other donors' samples. The chain's CDR3 is CASSFSRRNTEAFF. The CDR3, as DNA: TGTGCCAGCAGTTTCAGCAGAAGGAACACTGAAGCTTTCTTT.